The entry below gives a single TCR beta chain sequence along with its context. Antigen unknown. The data belong to a study of T cells after posttransplantation cyclophosphamide. Generated by immunoSEQ multiplex PCR, the TCRdb table keeps only in-frame clones and is missing some. The sample has 20,000 to 25,000 clones; 73% are singletons. The junction had 7 bases not matched to a gene; V was cut back by 4 bases and J by 5 bases. This CDR3 contains 17 residues. Germline CDR1 and CDR2: SGHTA and FQGTGA. Study-level points and caveats: Skin or GI-infiltrating T cells shared few TRB sequences with blood.

The genes are TRBV7-3 and TRBJ2-3; TRBD2 aligns across 15 bases. The receptor was derived from a woman aged 55-75 years in good health, CMV-negative, and a related stem cell transplant donor. What was sequenced was memory CD4+ T cells sorted from PBMCs. The CDR3 loop is CASSSRTSGGARDTQYF. CDR3 nucleotides: TGTGCCAGCAGCTCTCGGACTAGCGGGGGGGCCAGAGATACGCAGTATTTT.